Shown below are 7 T cell receptor beta chains from a single sample sequenced in a study of patients and donors after allogeneic stem cell transplantation (dated by TCRdb to 2018 to 2020). The library was generated by RT-PCR. Sequenced on a NextSeq 550. TCRdb trimmed the raw reads at Q25, called clones with MiXCR and kept productive beta chains. Every CDR3 protein is listed once, alongside the most common genes and DNA of its rows. The table for this sample lists about a million distinct CDR3 sequences; roughly 18% of them were counted only once. Clones ranked in the top ten supply 5% to 6.5% of the sample. Sequenced: blood, either unsorted or a sorted T cell fraction (not recorded which). All receptors come from a human donor who was either an allogeneic HSCT recipient or a stem cell or donor lymphocyte infusion donor (not recorded which). It is not recorded whose cells these are; they may come from a transplant donor.

This chain uses TRBV20-1 with TRBJ2-2; D possibly corresponds to TRBD1 (6 bases). CDR1 and CDR2 (germline): DFQATT, SNEGSKA (reference sequence). V shed 6 bases and J shed 0 bases, with 11 bases lying between them. The CDR3 spans 14 residues. CDR3 loop: CSAPGQANTGELFF. As DNA, the CDR3 is TGCAGTGCCCCGGGACAAGCGAACACCGGGGAGCTGTTTTTT.

CDR3 residues: CSAPGQGSNQPQHF. DNA for the CDR3: TGCAGTGCACCCGGACAGGGTAGCAATCAGCCCCAGCATTTT. The genes are TRBV20-1 and TRBJ1-5; 8 bases match TRBD1. V was clipped by 6 bases and J by 0 bases; unmatched bases: 4. The CDR3 runs to 14 residues. Per germline, CDR1 DFQATT and CDR2 SNEGSKA (reference sequence).

The CDR3 nucleotides are TGCGCCAGCAGCTTGGAGGCTCAGGGGGCCAAAAACATTCAGTACTTC. It encodes CASSLEAQGAKNIQYF. V gene TRBV5-1 combines with J gene TRBJ2-4, with D possibly being TRBD1 (6 bases). There are 16 residues in the CDR3. V was clipped by 0 bases and J by 1 base, with 11 bases between them. CDR1 is SGHRS and CDR2 is YFSETQ in the germline V gene.

This clonotype was picked up a small number of times. The V call is TRBV29-1, the J call TRBJ2-5, with 10 positions matching TRBD2. The CDR3 is 12 residues long. Germline V CDR1 and CDR2: SQVTM, ANQGSEA. CDR3 in amino acids: CSGLAETETQYF. CDR3 DNA sequence: TGCAGTGGACTAGCGGAGACTGAGACCCAGTACTTC.

The chain employs TRBV14 and TRBJ2-7; 7 bases fit TRBD1. J gave up 5 bases and V 1 base, and 5 bases lay outside the gene matches. Germline V gene lookup returns CDR1 SGHDN and CDR2 FVKESK. This CDR3 is built from 14 residues. CDR3 protein: CASSQGQGVDEQYF. The CDR3 DNA sequence: TGTGCCAGCAGCCAAGGACAGGGCGTCGACGAGCAGTACTTC.

The chain has TRBV7-6 and TRBJ2-3; 16 nucleotides agree with TRBD2. The CDR3 spans 17 residues. J lost 4 bases, V lost 2 bases, and 3 bases had no gene match. Looked up from germline, CDR1 is SGHVS and CDR2 is FNYEAQ. CDR3 sequence (DNA): TGTGCCAGCAGCTTAATAGGGACTAGCGGGAGGGCAGATACGCAGTATTTT. Translation gives CASSLIGTSGRADTQYF. Using reference TRBV7-6 and TRBJ2-3 for the parts outside the CDR3, the full variable domain is GAGVSQSPRYKVTKRGQDVALRCDPISGHVSLYWYRQALGQGPEFLTYFNYEAQQDKSGLPNDRFSAERPEGSISTLTIQRTEQRDSAMYRCASSLIGTSGRADTQYFGPGTRLTVL.

CDR3 bases: TGCAGTGCCCCGGTGACACCCAAATCCCCCGAGCAGTACTTC. Translation gives CSAPVTPKSPEQYF. This sequence joins TRBV20-1 and TRBJ2-7; unclear D gene. V lost 6 bases, J lost 6 bases, and 21 bases lay in between. CDR1 is DFQATT and CDR2 is SNEGSKA in the germline V gene (reference sequence). The CDR3 spans 14 residues.